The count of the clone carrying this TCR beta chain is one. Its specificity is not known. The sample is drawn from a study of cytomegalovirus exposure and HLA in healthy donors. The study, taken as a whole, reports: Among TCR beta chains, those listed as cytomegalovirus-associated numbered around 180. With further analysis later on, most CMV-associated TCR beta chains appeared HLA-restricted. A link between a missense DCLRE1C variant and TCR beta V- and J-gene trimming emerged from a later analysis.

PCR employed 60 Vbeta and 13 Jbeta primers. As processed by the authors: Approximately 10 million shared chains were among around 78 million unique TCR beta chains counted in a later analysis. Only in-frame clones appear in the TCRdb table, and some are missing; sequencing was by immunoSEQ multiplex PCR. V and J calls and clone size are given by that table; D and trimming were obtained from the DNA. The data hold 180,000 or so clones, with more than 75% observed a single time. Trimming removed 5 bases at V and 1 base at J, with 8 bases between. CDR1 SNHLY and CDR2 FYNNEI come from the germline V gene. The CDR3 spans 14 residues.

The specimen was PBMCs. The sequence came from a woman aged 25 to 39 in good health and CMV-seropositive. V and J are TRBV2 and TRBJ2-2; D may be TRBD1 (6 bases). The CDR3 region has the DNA TGTGCCAGCAGTTTCAGGGGGAACACCGGGGAGCTGTTTTTT. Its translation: CASSFRGNTGELFF.